The next 3 T cell receptor beta chains were all read from a single sample in a study of T-cell memory formation after mild COVID-19. TCRdb processed the 5' RACE reads anew with MiXCR; each CDR3 protein has one entry. The sample holds approximately 500,000 distinct CDR3 sequences, 20% to 25% seen once. The sample consisted of PBMCs or a T cell subset sorted from them (not recorded which). The source of these receptors is an adult woman who had mild COVID-19 (a few samples of this study predate the infection). Cell type and time point are not known.

This clonotype has only a few counts. The V call is TRBV7-6, the J call TRBJ2-5; perhaps TRBD1 as D (6 bases). CDR1 SGHVS and CDR2 FNYEAQ come from the germline V gene. V lost 0 bases and J 4 bases, leaving 9 bases between the germline ends. The CDR3 runs 14 residues. The CDR3 bases are TGTGCCAGCAGCTTAGCGCCAGGGGCAGAGACCCAGTACTTC. It encodes CASSLAPGAETQYF.

The rearrangement uses TRBV7-9 and TRBJ1-2; 7 bases map to TRBD1. Germline CDR1 SEHNR, CDR2 FQNEAQ (reference sequence). The CDR3 has 15 amino acids. V lost 1 base to trimming and J lost 4 bases; unmatched junction nucleotides: 6. Written as DNA, the CDR3 is TGTGCCAGCAGCTTAGTAAGGGACAGCCTCTATGGCTACACCTTC. It is translated as CASSLVRDSLYGYTF.

This clonotype was counted between two and nine times. This sequence joins TRBV12-3 or TRBV12-4 and TRBJ1-5; D is unresolved. V lost 8 bases to trimming and J lost 3 bases, with 11 bases between them. The CDR3 has 13 amino acids. The CDR3 sequence is CASGSADNQPQHF. CDR3 bases: TGTGCCAGCGGATCAGCCGACAATCAGCCCCAGCATTTT.